Described below is a single TCR beta chain sequence and its context. Assay: immunoSEQ multiplex PCR; the TCRdb copy retains only in-frame clones and omits some. The sample yields some 400,000 clones, approximately 91% seen once. Trimming cost V 7 bases and J 4 bases, with 6 bases left between them. Per the germline V gene, CDR1 is KGHDR and CDR2 is SFDVKD. This CDR3 comprises 12 residues. Treatment specified: roughly 18 received Ad26.COV2.S at low or high dose, single or two shots; 5 received placebo; per-sample allocation not given. Samples were taken on day 63 after the first vaccine or placebo injection. This entry belongs to a study of Ad26.COV2.S vaccination and SARS-CoV-2 variants.

Specimen: peripheral blood, collected in a trial of Ad26.COV2.S vaccine versus placebo. This chain connects TRBV24-1 to TRBJ1-4; no reliable D call. The receptor was derived from a person between 18 and 65 years old who received the Ad26.COV2.S COVID-19 vaccine or a placebo. The CDR3 DNA follows: TGTGCCACCAGAGCCCTTAATGAAAAACTGTTTTTT. Its protein is CATRALNEKLFF.